This TCR beta chain is drawn from a study of shared T cell receptors in the human thymus. This CDR3 region has 15 residues. V lost 8 bases and J lost 5; bases outside the gene matches: 11. Germline V gene data show CDR1 as SGHAT and CDR2 as FQNNGV. Method: immunoSEQ multiplex PCR; TCRdb's copy keeps in-frame clones and lacks some. The sample holds about 660,000 clones; around 87% are singletons and the top ten take 0.0094%. This sample also appeared in a second study, on human thymus T cells. That source adds: Having surgery to correct congenital heart defects, healthy Finnish infants acted as the donors. Thymic material originated from resections removed in the course of corrective heart surgery.

The V and J genes are TRBV11-2 and TRBJ1-5; TRBD1 matches 8 bases. This receptor was taken from a boy under three years old with a congenital heart defect. Sequencing input: thymocytes. The CDR3 DNA reads TGTGCCAGCCGGGGTACAGGGGGACTCGATCAGCCCCAGCATTTT. This codes for CASRGTGGLDQPQHF.